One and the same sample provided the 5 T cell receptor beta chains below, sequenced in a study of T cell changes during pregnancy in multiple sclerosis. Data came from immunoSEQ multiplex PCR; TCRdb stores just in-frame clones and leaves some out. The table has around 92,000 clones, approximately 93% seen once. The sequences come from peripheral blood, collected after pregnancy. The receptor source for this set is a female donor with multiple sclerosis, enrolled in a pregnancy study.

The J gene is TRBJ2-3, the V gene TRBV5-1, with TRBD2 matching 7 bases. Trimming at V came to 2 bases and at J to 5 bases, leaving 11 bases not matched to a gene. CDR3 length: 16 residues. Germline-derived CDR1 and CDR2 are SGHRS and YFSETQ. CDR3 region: CASSFGGSKSGDTQYF. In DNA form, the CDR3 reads TGCGCCAGCAGCTTTGGCGGGAGCAAATCGGGAGATACGCAGTATTTT.

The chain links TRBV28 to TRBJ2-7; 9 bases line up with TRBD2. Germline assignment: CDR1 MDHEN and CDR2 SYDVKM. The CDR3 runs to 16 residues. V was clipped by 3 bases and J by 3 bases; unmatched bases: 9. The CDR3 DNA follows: TGTGCCAGCAGTTTGGCTAGCGGGGCCTTATTCTACGAGCAGTACTTC. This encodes CASSLASGALFYEQYF.

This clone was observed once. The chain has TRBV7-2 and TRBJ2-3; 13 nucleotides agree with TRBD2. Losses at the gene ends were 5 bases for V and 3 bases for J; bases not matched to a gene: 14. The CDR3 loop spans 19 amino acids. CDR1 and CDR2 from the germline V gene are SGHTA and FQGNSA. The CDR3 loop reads CASSPKLAGGPIMTDTQYF. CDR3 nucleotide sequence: TGTGCCAGCAGCCCCAAACTAGCGGGAGGGCCTATAATGACAGATACGCAGTATTTT.

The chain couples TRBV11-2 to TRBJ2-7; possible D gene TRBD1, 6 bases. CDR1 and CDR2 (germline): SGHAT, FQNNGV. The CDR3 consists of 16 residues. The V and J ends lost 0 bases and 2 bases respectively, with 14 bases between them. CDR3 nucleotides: TGTGCCAGCAGCTTAGAAGGGGGAGCCTTCACCTACGAGCAGTACTTC. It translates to CASSLEGGAFTYEQYF.

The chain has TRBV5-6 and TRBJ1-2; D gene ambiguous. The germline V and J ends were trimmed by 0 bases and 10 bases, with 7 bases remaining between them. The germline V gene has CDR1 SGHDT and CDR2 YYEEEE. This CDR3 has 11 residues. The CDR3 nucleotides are TGTGCCAGCAGCTTGGCGGGATACTACACCTTC. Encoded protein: CASSLAGYYTF.